The clone carrying this T cell receptor beta chain was seen a handful of times. Treatment: randomized to nivolumab then ipilimumab (arm A) or the reverse (arm B). Patients had received no earlier DNA-damaging chemotherapy. TCRdb keeps only in-frame clones here, not all; method: immunoSEQ multiplex PCR. The repertoire holds approximately 4,500 clones, less than 25% seen once, with approximately 4% in the top ten. The data derive from a study of sequential checkpoint blockade in melanoma. As for the study in general: Each arm's sequence ended with maintenance nivolumab. Some 22 patients had tumor biopsies before treatment and at week 13.

Trimming at V came to 7 bases and at J to 5 bases, leaving 7 bases not matched to a gene. The CDR3 runs to 15 residues. Germline V lookup: CDR1 LNHDA, CDR2 SQIVND (reference sequence). The chain employs TRBV19 and TRBJ2-5, with 13 bases that match TRBD2. This receptor was identified in a human donor with melanoma. Sample: tumor tissue (inferred from file names), taken from a patient given nivolumab and ipilimumab in sequence. CDR3 in DNA: TGTGCCAGTACCCCCGGACTAGCGGGGGCTGAGACCCAGTACTTC. Translated: CASTPGLAGAETQYF.